The clone carrying this T cell receptor beta chain showed up just a few times. Using its own MiXCR run on the 5' RACE reads, TCRdb lists one record per CDR3 protein. Counted here are about 400,000 distinct CDR3 sequences, about 9.9% occurring once; the ten biggest clones make up less than 20%. These data originate in a study of T cells after yellow fever vaccination. Germline values: CDR1 MNHEY, CDR2 SVGEGT. The CDR3 length is 15 residues. The junction had 12 bases not matched to a gene; V was cut back by 8 bases and J by 8 bases. This sequence was found in a man aged 18 to 29 who received the YFV17D yellow fever vaccine. The chain combines TRBV6-2 or TRBV6-3 with TRBJ2-1; 10 bases map to TRBD2. The sample was PBMCs, taken on the day of the first yellow fever vaccination. CDR3 region: CASVWPSGGADEQFF. DNA of the CDR3: TGTGCCAGCGTTTGGCCCAGCGGGGGGGCGGATGAGCAGTTCTTC.